These T cell receptor beta chains were read from a single sample in a study of shared clonotypes between healthy human individuals. Method: immunoSEQ multiplex PCR; TCRdb's copy keeps in-frame clones and lacks some. Of approximately 2.5 million clones in the sample, 90% to 95% were seen once. The sample consisted of naive CD4+ T cells sorted from blood. The receptors derive from a man in his late teens or twenties in good health. Both conserved end residues are part of each CDR3. The D gene is left open where the match is weak. For some rows the clone size is stated as once, few or many, or as a class when expanded; others skip it.

v_gene: TRBV5-5; d_gene: .; abundance: .; len: 19; j_gene: TRBJ1-3; CDR3nt: TGTGCCAGCAGCTTGGACCCACTTCCCCAGGGTCGCTCTGGAAACACCATATATTTT; CDR3aa: CASSLDPLPQGRSGNTIYF
v_gene: TRBV19; d_gene: .; abundance: .; len: 12; j_gene: TRBJ1-2; CDR3nt: TGTGCCACCCACAGACAGAACTATGGCTACACCTTC; CDR3aa: CATHRQNYGYTF
v_gene: TRBV7-2; d_gene: .; abundance: .; len: 15; j_gene: TRBJ2-4; CDR3nt: TGTGCCAGCAGCCCACCCTCGGGGCACAAAAACATTCAGTACTTC; CDR3aa: CASSPPSGHKNIQYF
v_gene: TRBV7-9; d_gene: .; abundance: few; len: 13; j_gene: TRBJ1-6; CDR3nt: TGTGCCAGCAGCTTGGGCGGTAATTCACCCCTCCACTTT; CDR3aa: CASSLGGNSPLHF
v_gene: TRBV7-6; d_gene: .; abundance: once; len: 13; j_gene: TRBJ2-2; CDR3nt: TGTGCCAGCAGCTTAGGTCAGGGCGGGGAGCTGTTTTTT; CDR3aa: CASSLGQGGELFF
v_gene: TRBV5-6; d_gene: .; abundance: .; len: 14; j_gene: TRBJ1-1; CDR3nt: TGTGCCAGCAGCAGCCTCTTTATGAACACTGAAGCTTTCTTT; CDR3aa: CASSSLFMNTEAFF
v_gene: TRBV10-3; d_gene: .; abundance: once; len: 12; j_gene: TRBJ2-7; CDR3nt: TGTGCCATCTCCGAGGGGACACACGAGCAGTACTTC; CDR3aa: CAISEGTHEQYF
v_gene: TRBV30; d_gene: TRBD1; abundance: .; len: 12; j_gene: TRBJ1-2; CDR3nt: TGTGCCCGCCCCCGGGACAGCGGGGGCTACACCTTC; CDR3aa: CARPRDSGGYTF
v_gene: TRBV6-1; d_gene: .; abundance: .; len: 18; j_gene: TRBJ1-4; CDR3nt: TGTGCCAGCAGTGAAGCTTTGCAGGGCGGAGCGTCTAATGAAAAACTGTTTTTT; CDR3aa: CASSEALQGGASNEKLFF
v_gene: TRBV7-8; d_gene: .; abundance: once; len: 13; j_gene: TRBJ1-2; CDR3nt: TGTGCCAGCAGCCTGGGTCCCACTTACGGCTACACCTTC; CDR3aa: CASSLGPTYGYTF
v_gene: TRBV28; d_gene: .; abundance: .; len: 17; j_gene: TRBJ2-6; CDR3nt: TGTGCCAGCAGCCCGGTGGCGGGCGTAGACGGGGCCAACGTCCTGACTTTC; CDR3aa: CASSPVAGVDGANVLTF
v_gene: TRBV10-3; d_gene: .; abundance: once; len: 13; j_gene: TRBJ2-3; CDR3nt: TGTGCCATCAGTGCCGGACATCAGGATACGCAGTATTTT; CDR3aa: CAISAGHQDTQYF